The 31 T cell receptor beta chains below were found in one sample sequenced in a study of cytomegalovirus exposure and HLA in healthy donors (dated by TCRdb to about 2017). Library method: the immunoSEQ multiplex PCR assay. TCRdb provides this immuneACCESS table in a form limited to in-frame rearrangements. Some clones are lacking; in checked studies, under half of them reflect an unresolved V gene, and why the rest are absent is not known. Recorded for this sample are about 240,000 clones; 85% to 90% of them occurred a single time. The ten top clones hold around 3% of the sample. Material: PBMCs. The receptors come from a man aged 18-30 years in good health and CMV-seronegative.

The rearrangement uses TRBV6-5 and TRBJ1-2; 7 bases agree with TRBD1. CDR3 length: 11 amino acids. Germline lookup yields CDR1 MNHEY and CDR2 SVGAGI. V gave up 11 bases and J gave up 6 bases; unmatched junction bases: 6. The CDR3 here is CAARTGHGYTF. The DNA for the CDR3 is TGTGCCGCGAGGACAGGCCATGGCTACACCTTC.

The J gene is TRBJ2-5, the V gene TRBV7-2; 7 bases are shared with TRBD2. CDR1 is SGHTA and CDR2 is FQGNSA in the germline V gene. V gave up 5 bases and J gave up 4 bases; unmatched junction bases: 7. The CDR3 sequence is 14 residues long. This CDR3 is CASSPAAGAETQYF. In DNA, the CDR3 is TGTGCCAGCAGCCCCGCGGCGGGAGCAGAGACCCAGTACTTC.

This chain connects TRBV7-2 to TRBJ2-7; 8 bases map to TRBD1. V shed 4 bases, J shed 6 bases, and the junction held 8 bases outside the gene matches. Germline loops: CDR1 SGHTA, CDR2 FQGNSA. CDR3 length equals 14 residues. CDR3 sequence: CASSSTGDWTEQYF. The CDR3 DNA follows: TGTGCCAGCAGCTCGACAGGGGATTGGACCGAGCAGTACTTC.

The V gene is TRBV5-4, the J gene TRBJ2-4, with TRBD2 as a possible D gene (7 bases). Deletions cut 5 bases from V and 4 bases from J, with 19 bases between. Germline V gene lookup returns CDR1 SGHNT and CDR2 YYREEE (reference sequence). The CDR3 is 16 residues long. The CDR3 nucleotides read TGTGCCAGCAGTCCACTTGCGGGGGCGCAGAAAAACATTCAGTACTTC. This encodes CASSPLAGAQKNIQYF.

This clone occurred once. This sequence joins TRBV6-5 and TRBJ2-3; TRBD2 aligns across 7 bases. Germline CDR1 reads MNHEY; CDR2 reads SVGAGI. Trimming cost V 2 bases and J 8 bases; bases outside gene matches: 10. This CDR3 has 15 amino acids. The CDR3 reads CASSYIDPSGATQYF. CDR3 nucleotide sequence: TGTGCCAGCAGTTACATCGATCCCAGCGGGGCTACGCAGTATTTT.

The J gene is TRBJ2-3, the V gene TRBV27; D perhaps matches TRBD1 (6 bases). This CDR3 comprises 15 residues. Germline CDR1 reads MNHEY; CDR2 reads SMNVEV (reference sequence). V was cut by 8 bases and J by 4 bases, with 19 bases left in between. This CDR3 is CASPHRVWCPDTQYF. In DNA, the CDR3 is TGTGCCAGCCCCCACAGGGTATGGTGCCCAGATACGCAGTATTTT.

This rearrangement joins TRBV7-2 to TRBJ1-1, with D possibly matching TRBD1 (5 bases). Trimming stripped 3 bases from V and 5 bases from J, with 13 bases between. The germline V gene encodes CDR1 SGHTA and CDR2 FQGNSA. CDR3 length: 14 residues. The CDR3 DNA reads as TGTGCCAGCAGCTTTCCAGGGCCGAGGACTGAAGCTTTCTTT. It translates to CASSFPGPRTEAFF.

This chain connects TRBV7-9 to TRBJ2-4, with 7 bases fitting TRBD2. Germline CDR1 SEHNR, CDR2 FQNEAQ (reference sequence). CDR3 length: 13 residues. V gave up 1 base and J gave up 7 bases; unmatched junction bases: 1. CDR3 nucleotide sequence: TGTGCCAGCAGCTTAGGGGAGGGGAACATTCAGTACTTC. Amino acids: CASSLGEGNIQYF. The full variable domain, completed using reference TRBV7-9 and TRBJ2-4, is DTGVSQNPRHKITKRGQNVTFRCDPISEHNRLYWYRQTLGQGPEFLTYFQNEAQLEKSRLLSDRFSAERPKGSFSTLEIQRTEQGDSAMYLCASSLGEGNIQYFGAGTRLSVL.

The rearrangement links TRBV6-6 to TRBJ1-5; D unresolved. CDR1 MNHNY and CDR2 SVGAGI come from the germline V gene (reference sequence). V was cut by 5 bases and J by 3 bases, with 5 bases left in between. The CDR3 consists of 12 residues. The CDR3 coding sequence is TGTGCCAGCAGTAATCTCAATCAGCCCCAGCATTTT. Protein product: CASSNLNQPQHF.

This chain uses TRBV28 with TRBJ1-2, with D perhaps matching TRBD1 (5 bases). Per the germline V gene, CDR1 is MDHEN and CDR2 is SYDVKM. The V and J ends lost 10 bases and 5 bases respectively, with 17 bases between them. The CDR3 runs 13 residues. The CDR3 reads CATLVGGGYGYTF. The CDR3 DNA follows: TGTGCCACGTTGGTCGGTGGGGGGTATGGCTACACCTTC.

CDR3 sequence (DNA): TGTGCCAGCAGCAGGACAGGGGTGCCCGTGCGAGAGACCCAGTACTTC. Translated: CASSRTGVPVRETQYF. The chain combines TRBV7-6 with TRBJ2-5; 9 bases are shared with TRBD1. The CDR3 has 16 amino acids. Germline CDR1 is SGHVS and CDR2 is FNYEAQ. V was clipped by 5 bases and J by 4 bases; unmatched bases: 11.

J is TRBJ2-4 and V is TRBV5-1; maybe TRBD1 (6 bases). Trimming left V 2 bases short and J 8 bases short, with 11 bases between. The CDR3 is 13 residues long. Germline assignment: CDR1 SGHRS and CDR2 YFSETQ. This CDR3 is CASSFDRRDIQYF. The CDR3 region has the DNA TGCGCCAGCAGCTTCGACAGGCGGGACATTCAGTACTTC.

Regarding this clone: It is unclear where the CDR3 begins or ends on the DNA, so no DNA is shown, and the CDR3 is as TCRdb lists it. The V gene is TRBV21-1, the J gene TRBJ2-7; TRBD2 reflects the table's D call only, with no check against the DNA. TRBV21-1 constitutes a pseudogene. The CDR3 extends over 17 residues, inclusive of both ends. The CDR3 spells CASSKGNWGLGAGEQYF.

The rearrangement joins TRBV10-3 to TRBJ1-2; TRBD1 matches 7 bases. The CDR3 is made up of 13 amino acids. V lost 6 bases, J lost 6 bases, and 7 bases stayed unmatched. Germline values: CDR1 ENHRY, CDR2 SYGVKD. The CDR3 DNA reads TGTGCCATCAGCCGGGACAGCCACGATGGCTACACCTTC. Translating it yields CAISRDSHDGYTF.

The gene calls are TRBV4-3 and TRBJ1-2; D is possibly TRBD1 (5 bases). The CDR3 is 16 amino acids. The germline V and J ends were trimmed by 0 bases and 4 bases, with 15 bases remaining between them. Germline CDR1 reads LGHNA; CDR2 reads YSLEER. The CDR3 protein is CASSQDGHSGFYGYTF. CDR3 in DNA: TGCGCCAGCAGCCAAGATGGACATTCCGGATTCTATGGCTACACCTTC.

V gene TRBV9 combines with J gene TRBJ2-3; a weak D match, TRBD2 (6 bases). Trimming removed 4 bases at V and 3 bases at J, with 18 bases between. Germline CDR1 reads SGDLS; CDR2 reads YYNGEE. CDR3 size: 16 residues. The CDR3 bases are TGTGCCAGCAGCCATGAAAGCGGGCGCCCTACAGATACGCAGTATTTT. This gives the protein CASSHESGRPTDTQYF.

The CDR3 reads CATSRVPTGRAHTQYF. As DNA, the CDR3 is TGTGCCACCAGCAGAGTACCGACAGGGCGCGCCCATACGCAGTATTTT. V usage is TRBV15 and J usage is TRBJ2-3, with TRBD1 matching over 7 bases. Germline V gives CDR1 LNHNV, CDR2 YYDKDF (reference sequence). Losses at the gene ends were 1 base for V and 7 bases for J; bases not matched to a gene: 11. CDR3 length: 16 residues.

This sequence joins TRBV7-2 and TRBJ2-7; D is possibly TRBD1 (6 bases). The CDR3 is 16 amino acids. Trimming cost V 5 bases and J 4 bases, with 21 bases left between them. Germline CDR1 reads SGHTA; CDR2 reads FQGNSA. CDR3 region: CASSLGGGQGRYEQYF. CDR3 in DNA: TGTGCCAGCAGCCTTGGTGGGGGACAAGGGCGGTACGAGCAGTACTTC.

The chain carries TRBV19 and TRBJ1-2; 10 bases fit TRBD1. Germline-derived CDR1 and CDR2 are LNHDA and SQIVND (reference sequence). J was trimmed by 7 bases and V by 7 bases; bases with no gene match: 9. CDR3 size: 14 residues. In DNA form, the CDR3 reads TGTGCCAGTAATCCGGGACAGGGGTTCTTTGGCTACACCTTC. Residues: CASNPGQGFFGYTF.

This chain links TRBV18 with TRBJ1-1; D not resolved. This CDR3 contains 13 residues. In germline, CDR1 is KGHSH, CDR2 LQKENI. V lost 2 bases, J lost 3 bases, and 7 bases lay in between. The CDR3 loop reads CASSPGRDTEAFF. The CDR3 DNA reads as TGTGCCAGCTCACCAGGGAGGGACACTGAAGCTTTCTTT. Variable domain in full (rest from reference TRBV18 and TRBJ1-1): NAGVMQNPRHLVRRRGQEARLRCSPMKGHSHVYWYRQLPEEGLKFMVYLQKENIIDESGMPKERFSAEFPKEGPSILRIQQVVRGDSAAYFCASSPGRDTEAFFGQGTRLTVV.

The table lists this clone with a count of one. The V gene is TRBV11-3, the J gene TRBJ2-6; TRBD2 matches at 7 bases. V was clipped by 2 bases and J by 4 bases; unmatched bases: 17. The CDR3 is 20 amino acids. The V gene's germline CDR1 is SGHNT and CDR2 YENEEA. The DNA for the CDR3 is TGTGCCAGCAGCTTAAAAAGCGGGGCTTGGGTAGCTAGAGGGGCCAACGTCCTGACTTTC. Its translation: CASSLKSGAWVARGANVLTF.

The chain has TRBV7-8 and TRBJ2-1, with 14 nucleotides matching TRBD2. The CDR3 loop spans 14 amino acids. Per germline, CDR1 SGHVS and CDR2 FQNEAQ. J was trimmed by 7 bases and V by 8 bases; bases with no gene match: 4. The CDR3 DNA follows: TGTGCCAGCTTGACTAGCGGGGGGGCGAATGAGCAGTTCTTC. Translated, it gives CASLTSGGANEQFF.

The chain is built from TRBV7-9 and TRBJ1-2; 8 positions match TRBD1. In germline, CDR1 is SEHNR, CDR2 FQNEAQ (reference sequence). Trimming removed 6 bases from V and 3 bases from J; junction bases left unmatched: 9. The CDR3 extends over 15 amino acids. The CDR3 loop reads CASSKGPDRDYGYTF. Written as DNA, the CDR3 is TGTGCCAGCAGTAAAGGACCGGACAGGGACTATGGCTACACCTTC. Full variable domain (missing parts from reference TRBV7-9 and TRBJ1-2): DTGVSQNPRHKITKRGQNVTFRCDPISEHNRLYWYRQTLGQGPEFLTYFQNEAQLEKSRLLSDRFSAERPKGSFSTLEIQRTEQGDSAMYLCASSKGPDRDYGYTFGSGTRLTVV.

The rearrangement uses TRBV29-1 and TRBJ1-1, with a possible D match to TRBD1 (6 bases). V dropped 7 bases and J dropped 1 base, with 13 bases sitting between them. This CDR3 has 13 amino acids. Germline CDR1 SQVTM, CDR2 ANQGSEA. Here the CDR3 reads CSACVGQNTEAFF. The CDR3 DNA reads as TGCAGCGCCTGTGTGGGACAGAACACTGAAGCTTTCTTT.

This clone appeared a single time. This chain joins TRBV29-1 and TRBJ2-3; 8 bases are shared with TRBD2. Per germline, CDR1 SQVTM and CDR2 ANQGSEA. The CDR3 has 12 amino acids. V lost 4 bases to trimming and J lost 3 bases; unmatched junction nucleotides: 0. The CDR3 coding sequence is TGCAGCGTTGTAGCGGGAACAGATACGCAGTATTTT. Translated: CSVVAGTDTQYF.

The chain joins TRBV11-2 to TRBJ1-6, with 10 nucleotides matching TRBD1. The CDR3 is 16 residues long. CDR1 and CDR2 (germline): SGHAT, FQNNGV. Unmatched junction bases numbered 4, after V lost 0 bases and J lost 8 bases. The CDR3 spells CASSLDFGTGDSPLHF. The CDR3 DNA reads TGTGCCAGCAGCTTAGATTTCGGGACAGGGGATTCACCCCTCCACTTT.

This clone was seen a single time. This chain joins TRBV20-1 and TRBJ2-7; D is ambiguous. Germline-derived CDR1 and CDR2 are DFQATT and SNEGSKA (reference sequence). This CDR3 has 10 residues. Trimming cost V 6 bases and J 6 bases, with 9 bases left between them. Here the CDR3 DNA reads TGCAGTGCCGAAGCCGGCGAGCAGTACTTC. Translation: CSAEAGEQYF.

This clone was seen just once. V is TRBV7-9 and J is TRBJ2-1; TRBD2 matches 10 bases. V was clipped by 4 bases and J by 4 bases; unmatched bases: 4. Germline CDR1 reads SEHNR; CDR2 reads FQNEAQ (reference sequence). This CDR3 is built from 15 residues. CDR3 coding DNA: TGTGCCAGCAGCTCTCTAGCGGGAGATTACAATGAGCAGTTCTTC. Amino acids: CASSSLAGDYNEQFF.

The chain uses TRBV28 and TRBJ1-2; no clear D. Germline CDR1 MDHEN, CDR2 SYDVKM. The V end was cut by 7 bases, the J end by 2 bases, with 11 bases between. This CDR3 spans 13 amino acids. In DNA form, the CDR3 reads TGTGCCAGCACGGCGGGCATAAACTATGGCTACACCTTC. Translating gives CASTAGINYGYTF.

CDR3 loop: CASSGVATGEQYF. The CDR3 DNA follows: TGTGCCAGCAGTGGGGTGGCTACGGGGGAGCAGTACTTC. The V and J genes are TRBV2 and TRBJ2-7; a possible D gene is TRBD2 (5 bases). Between the trimmed V and J ends, which lost 4 bases and 7 bases, there was a span of 14 bases. Germline V gene lookup returns CDR1 SNHLY and CDR2 FYNNEI. This CDR3 is built from 13 residues.

V and J are TRBV7-2 and TRBJ2-3; 11 bases align to TRBD1. CDR1 and CDR2 (germline): SGHTA, FQGNSA. Germline trimming cut 8 bases from V and 2 bases from J; bases unmatched to any gene: 6. The CDR3 extends over 15 amino acids. This CDR3 reads CASGKGQGATDTQYF. The CDR3 DNA sequence: TGTGCCAGCGGCAAAGGACAGGGGGCCACAGATACGCAGTATTTT.